The TCR beta chain described here comes from a study of blood T cell repertoires in COVID-19. Study context: The samples span acute and convalescent COVID-19 from the United States, Italy and Spain. PBMCs, B-cell-depleted T cells, or T cells were the source of the cDNA or gDNA that made up the material.

Study processing details: Estimates of nucleated cell counts were drawn from the amplification of reference gene primers. Repertoires were generated with immunoSEQ multiplex PCR, while TCRdb's copy carries only in-frame clones and drops some. V, J and clone size are those of that table, while D and trimming were read from the DNA. The sample has 90,000 to 120,000 clones; around 90% are singletons. This CDR3 is built from 14 residues. CDR1 and CDR2 from the germline V gene are LGHDT and YNNKEL (reference sequence). The ends lost 3 bases at V and 5 bases at J; junction bases unmatched: 5. The sequence derives from a man in his 70s with acute or convalescent COVID-19. The sample comprised peripheral blood. The V call is TRBV3-1 (or the pseudogene TRBV3-2), the J call TRBJ1-1, with 8 bases matching TRBD1. CDR3 sequence: CASSQRTGKTEAFF. The CDR3 DNA follows: TGTGCCAGCAGCCAGCGGACAGGGAAGACTGAAGCTTTCTTT.